Listed below are T cell receptor beta chains from one sample, sequenced in a study of T cell changes during pregnancy in multiple sclerosis. The assay was immunoSEQ multiplex PCR, and TCRdb's table has in-frame clones only and misses some. The data contain 4,800 or so clones, roughly 80% of them singletons. Sequenced material: CD8+ T cells from peripheral blood mononuclear cells, taken in the second trimester of pregnancy. These receptors were taken from a female donor in good health, enrolled as a control in a pregnancy study. Both conserved end residues are part of each CDR3. The D gene is left open where the match is weak. Size is stated for part of the rows, as once, few or many counts, or as a class when the clone is expanded.

clone size	V gene	D gene	J gene	CDR3 protein	CDR3 DNA
-	TRBV4-3	-	TRBJ2-7	CASSHRGSYEQYF	TGCGCCAGCAGCCATCGGGGTTCCTACGAGCAGTACTTC
-	TRBV6-4	TRBD2	TRBJ2-1	CASSDSTSGHNEQFF	TGTGCCAGCAGTGACTCTACTAGCGGGCACAATGAGCAGTTCTTC
once	TRBV7-8	TRBD1	TRBJ1-2	CASSEQGAGGGYTF	TGTGCCAGCAGCGAGCAGGGGGCCGGGGGTGGCTACACCTTC
-	TRBV4-3	-	TRBJ2-1	CASSPNSPGTVDEQFF	TGCGCCAGCAGCCCGAATAGCCCGGGAACCGTCGATGAGCAGTTCTTC
-	TRBV9	TRBD1	TRBJ2-6	CASGQGRDSGANVLTF	TGTGCCAGCGGACAGGGCCGTGACTCTGGGGCCAACGTCCTGACTTTC
once	TRBV7-6	-	TRBJ2-5	CASTSLGGGGETQYF	TGTGCCAGCACGTCTCTAGGGGGAGGGGGAGAGACCCAGTACTTC
-	TRBV6-4	TRBD2	TRBJ2-1	CASSEDGTSGYNEQFF	TGTGCCAGCAGTGAGGACGGGACTAGCGGTTACAATGAGCAGTTCTTC
once	TRBV10-3	TRBD1	TRBJ2-3	CAISESEGTGSDTGYF	TGTGCCATCAGTGAGTCAGAAGGGACAGGATCGGATACCGGGTATTTT
once	TRBV5-6	-	TRBJ2-7	CASSRQDPNEQYF	TGTGCCAGCAGCCGACAGGATCCCAACGAGCAGTACTTC
-	TRBV4-1	-	TRBJ1-4	CASSQPYEKLFF	TGCGCCAGCAGCCAACCCTATGAAAAACTGTTTTTT
-	TRBV25-1	TRBD1	TRBJ1-1	CASIGEGAREAFF	TGTGCCAGCATAGGCGAGGGGGCGCGTGAAGCTTTCTTT
once	TRBV6-1	TRBD1	TRBJ1-6	CASSEATGGNSPLHF	TGTGCCAGCAGTGAAGCAACAGGGGGCAATTCACCCCTCCACTTT
-	TRBV29-1	-	TRBJ2-2	CSVGGVVENTGELFF	TGCAGCGTTGGGGGGGTCGTAGAGAACACCGGGGAGCTGTTTTTT
once	TRBV7-9	-	TRBJ2-7	CASSSPLGLSAYEQYF	TGTGCCAGCAGCTCGCCCCTGGGGCTATCAGCCTACGAGCAGTACTTC
-	TRBV2	-	TRBJ1-5	CASRTRNQPQHF	TGTGCCAGCAGAACACGCAATCAGCCCCAGCATTTT
-	TRBV28	TRBD2	TRBJ2-7	CASSLASGLNEQYF	TGTGCCAGCAGTTTAGCTAGCGGCCTTAACGAGCAGTACTTC
-	TRBV25-1	-	TRBJ2-5	CASSEGGEWGRQKTQYF	TGTGCCAGCAGTGAGGGAGGAGAATGGGGTCGGCAAAAGACCCAGTACTTC
-	TRBV21-1	-	TRBJ2-1	CASSKRRDNEQFF	TGTGCCAGCAGCAAACGGAGGGACAATGAGCAGTTCTTC
-	TRBV6-1	TRBD1	TRBJ2-7	CASSEGDRGYEQYF	TGTGCCAGCAGTGAAGGAGACAGGGGCTACGAGCAGTACTTC
once	TRBV27	-	TRBJ2-7	CASSSTYEQYF	TGTGCCAGCAGTTCAACCTACGAGCAGTACTTC
medium-sized	TRBV2	TRBD1	TRBJ1-6	CASGSDRGDSSYNSPLHF	TGTGCCAGCGGCTCCGACAGGGGCGACAGCTCCTATAATTCACCCCTCCACTTT
-	TRBV6-5	TRBD1	TRBJ1-5	CASSSTGGAGNQPQHF	TGTGCCAGCAGTTCTACAGGGGGCGCGGGCAATCAGCCCCAGCATTTT
-	TRBV28	-	TRBJ2-7	CASSRPGRGEQYF	TGTGCCAGCAGCCGGCCGGGTAGGGGGGAGCAGTACTTC
-	TRBV4-2	-	TRBJ2-2	CASSQEGPSGWTGELFF	TGTGCCAGCAGCCAAGAAGGTCCTAGTGGGTGGACCGGGGAGCTGTTTTTT
-	TRBV4-3	TRBD2	TRBJ2-6	CASSQSSGSGANVLTF	TGCGCCAGCAGCCAATCTAGCGGTTCTGGGGCCAACGTCCTGACTTTC
-	TRBV4-1	TRBD1	TRBJ1-1	CASSHRDRATEAFF	TGCGCCAGCAGCCATCGGGACAGGGCTACTGAAGCTTTCTTT
few	TRBV9	-	TRBJ1-1	CASSVRGGDPFF	TGTGCCAGCAGCGTGAGAGGGGGTGATCCTTTCTTT
few	TRBV6-4	-	TRBJ1-6	CASSRTADSPLHF	TGTGCCAGCAGTAGAACCGCAGATTCACCCCTCCACTTT
-	TRBV6-4	TRBD2	TRBJ2-3	CASSEGSGRGTDTQYF	TGTGCCAGCAGTGAGGGCTCCGGGAGGGGCACAGATACGCAGTATTTT
-	TRBV15	-	TRBJ2-3	CATSSTGGSPDTQYF	TGTGCCACCAGCTCAACTGGAGGCTCCCCAGATACGCAGTATTTT
-	TRBV5-1	TRBD1	TRBJ2-7	CASSSDRGPSNEQYF	TGCGCCAGCAGCTCCGACAGGGGACCCAGCAACGAGCAGTACTTC
medium-sized	TRBV6-6	-	TRBJ2-7	CATLLRVAEVSYEQYF	TGTGCCACCCTTCTCCGGGTAGCGGAGGTCTCCTACGAGCAGTACTTC
-	TRBV7-3	-	TRBJ2-3	CASSTGVSSDTQYF	TGTGCCAGCAGCACTGGTGTATCGAGCGATACGCAGTATTTT
once	TRBV9	TRBD2	TRBJ2-1	CASNPGGALGEQFF	TGTGCCAGCAACCCCGGGGGGGCTCTCGGTGAGCAGTTCTTC
-	TRBV25-1	-	TRBJ2-1	CASSLRVNNEQFF	TGTGCCAGCAGTCTCAGGGTGAACAATGAGCAGTTCTTC